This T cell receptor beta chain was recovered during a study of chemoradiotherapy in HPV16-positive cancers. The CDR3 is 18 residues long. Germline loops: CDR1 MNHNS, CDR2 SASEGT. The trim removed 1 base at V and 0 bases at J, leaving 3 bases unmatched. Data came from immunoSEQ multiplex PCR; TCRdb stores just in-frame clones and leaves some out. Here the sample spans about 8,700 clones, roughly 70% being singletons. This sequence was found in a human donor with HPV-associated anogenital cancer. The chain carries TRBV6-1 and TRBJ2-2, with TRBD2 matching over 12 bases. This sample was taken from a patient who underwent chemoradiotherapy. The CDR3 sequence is CASSEGTSGTSNTGELFF. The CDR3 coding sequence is TGTGCCAGCAGTGAAGGGACTAGCGGGACTTCGAACACCGGGGAGCTGTTTTTT.